This T cell receptor beta chain was sequenced in a study of shared clonotypes between healthy human individuals. Study-level information: Donors were a couple of women and a few men aged 18 to 49.

Researchers partitioned CD4+ cells into CD45RA+ naive and CD45RA-negative memory subsets. The V gene's germline CDR1 is SGHTA and CDR2 FQGTGA. The CDR3 is 17 residues long. Trimming took 3 bases from V and 0 from J; bases not matched to a gene: 8. Study-wide results and caveats: Between four donors, naive CD4 clonotypes were shared at a level of about 5%.

As to this clone: No antigen is known for it.

Each replicate PCR on the sorted subsets used about 220 ng DNA (around 31,000 T cell genomes). Assay used: immunoSEQ multiplex PCR; TCRdb lists only in-frame clones, some missing. The table lists millions of clones, around 90% of them singletons. Sequencing used naive CD4+ T cells sorted from blood. The subset here: CD45RA+ positively selected. This chain connects TRBV7-3 to TRBJ2-1; 7 nucleotides line up with TRBD1. The receptor's source is a man aged 18 to 29 in good health. The CDR3 nucleotides are TGTGCCAGCAGCTTGGAAACAGGGGCTGTCTCCTACAATGAGCAGTTCTTC. It specifies CASSLETGAVSYNEQFF.